Listed below are T cell receptor beta chains from one sample, sequenced in a study of cytomegalovirus exposure and HLA in healthy donors. The table came from immunoSEQ multiplex PCR; TCRdb's copy has only in-frame clones and leaves some out. The repertoire holds approximately 110,000 clones, approximately 70% seen once, with 3% to 3.5% in the top ten. The sequenced sample consisted of PBMCs. Receptor source: a young man in good health and CMV-seronegative. The CDR3 runs from the conserved cysteine through the conserved F or W. A D gene is named only where the DNA matches it firmly. For some rows the clone size is stated as once, few or many, or as a class when expanded; others skip it.

j_gene | v_gene | d_gene | abundance | CDR3aa | CDR3nt
TRBJ1-5 | TRBV20-1 | TRBD1 | . | CSARGTGTLHF | TGCAGTGCTAGAGGGACAGGGACTTTGCATTTT
TRBJ1-2 | TRBV4-3 | . | . | CASSQDRASGYTF | TGCGCCAGCAGCCAAGATCGCGCGAGTGGCTACACCTTC
TRBJ2-7 | TRBV7-2 | . | . | CASSLNGGPPGEQYF | TGTGCCAGCAGCTTAAATGGCGGGCCCCCTGGCGAGCAGTACTTC
TRBJ2-7 | TRBV6-1 | TRBD1 | few | CASSEGDSSYEQYF | TGTGCCAGCAGTGAAGGGGACAGCTCCTACGAGCAGTACTTC
TRBJ2-2 | TRBV14 | TRBD2 | . | CASSKGLAGPPVTGELFF | TGTGCCAGCAGCAAGGGACTAGCGGGACCCCCGGTCACCGGGGAGCTGTTTTTT
TRBJ1-2 | TRBV2 | . | . | CASSERAGRSRGYTF | TGTGCCAGCAGTGAAAGGGCAGGGAGGTCCCGAGGCTACACCTTC
TRBJ2-2 | TRBV27 | TRBD1 | . | CASSFRGQGPDGTGELFF | TGTGCCAGCAGTTTCCGGGGACAGGGACCGGACGGGACCGGGGAGCTGTTTTTT
TRBJ2-5 | TRBV9 | TRBD2 | . | CASSAGVAGGSRETQYF | TGTGCCAGCAGCGCGGGGGTAGCGGGAGGGTCGAGGGAGACCCAGTACTTC
TRBJ1-1 | TRBV11-3 | . | . | CASSFGEETEAFF | TGTGCCAGCAGCTTTGGAGAGGAGACTGAAGCTTTCTTT
TRBJ2-7 | TRBV11-3 | TRBD1 | few | CASRQGQYEQYF | TGTGCCAGCAGACAGGGGCAGTACGAGCAGTACTTC
TRBJ2-3 | TRBV6-1 | TRBD1 | . | CASSADRYTDTQYF | TGTGCCAGCAGTGCGGACAGGTACACAGATACGCAGTATTTT
TRBJ1-2 | TRBV29-1 | . | . | CSADNGYTF | TGCAGCGCTGACAATGGCTACACCTTC
TRBJ1-1 | TRBV7-2 | . | . | CASSSRGGAEAFF | TGTGCCAGCAGCTCGAGGGGGGGGGCTGAAGCTTTCTTT
TRBJ2-7 | TRBV27 | . | . | CASTHRDTYEQYF | TGTGCCAGCACCCATAGGGACACCTACGAGCAGTACTTC
TRBJ2-3 | TRBV5-1 | . | few | CASSTRLTVTSTDTQYF | TGCGCCAGCAGCACTCGGTTGACAGTAACTAGCACAGATACGCAGTATTTT
TRBJ1-2 | TRBV7-2 | TRBD1 | few | CASSSITGEVGYTF | TGTGCCAGCAGCTCTATTACAGGGGAAGTTGGCTACACCTTC
TRBJ2-2 | TRBV14 | . | . | CASSRGTANTGELFF | TGTGCCAGCAGCCGCGGGACAGCGAACACCGGGGAGCTGTTTTTT
TRBJ2-1 | TRBV2 | . | few | CASGRLRNEQFF | TGTGCCAGCGGGAGGTTGCGCAATGAGCAGTTCTTC
TRBJ2-1 | TRBV7-8 | TRBD2 | . | CASSLWSSGDHNEQFF | TGTGCCAGCAGCTTATGGTCTAGCGGGGACCACAATGAGCAGTTCTTC
TRBJ2-7 | TRBV6-1 | TRBD1 | . | CASSPHGTDYEQYF | TGTGCCAGCAGTCCCCACGGGACAGACTACGAGCAGTACTTC
TRBJ1-6 | TRBV7-3 | TRBD1 | . | CASSRTGGDNSPLHF | TGTGCCAGCAGCAGAACAGGGGGGGATAATTCACCCCTCCACTTT
TRBJ2-2 | TRBV29-1 | . | few | CSVYHPQGKTGELFF | TGCAGCGTTTACCACCCCCAGGGAAAGACCGGGGAGCTGTTTTTT
TRBJ2-7 | TRBV28 | TRBD2 | once | CASSFFRVRTSGHNYEQYF | TGTGCCAGCAGTTTTTTCAGGGTGAGAACTAGCGGGCATAACTACGAGCAGTACTTC
TRBJ2-5 | TRBV29-1 | . | . | CSVRRRQEETQYF | TGCAGCGTAAGACGCCGACAGGAAGAGACCCAGTACTTC
TRBJ2-3 | TRBV7-2 | TRBD2 | few | CASSLGGTSGGGGQYF | TGTGCCAGCAGCTTAGGGGGGACTAGCGGGGGAGGGGGGCAGTATTTT
TRBJ2-7 | TRBV19 | TRBD1 | . | CASSDRGHEQYF | TGTGCCAGTAGTGACAGGGGCCACGAGCAGTACTTC
TRBJ2-6 | TRBV7-9 | . | . | CASSLAVQGTAGANVLTF | TGTGCCAGCAGCTTAGCTGTCCAGGGAACAGCTGGGGCCAACGTCCTGACTTTC
TRBJ2-2 | TRBV5-5 | . | few | CASSGGTANTGELFF | TGTGCCAGCAGCGGGGGGACAGCGAACACCGGGGAGCTGTTTTTT
TRBJ1-5 | TRBV19 | . | . | CASSGERGGHSNQPQHF | TGTGCCAGTAGTGGCGAAAGGGGGGGACATAGCAATCAGCCCCAGCATTTT
TRBJ2-1 | TRBV4-1 | . | . | CASSQEYLARRNEQFF | TGCGCCAGCAGCCAAGAATACCTAGCGAGGCGCAATGAGCAGTTCTTC
TRBJ1-4 | TRBV27 | TRBD1 | few | CASRLQGSNEKLFF | TGTGCCAGCAGACTACAGGGGTCTAATGAAAAACTGTTTTTT
TRBJ2-7 | TRBV11-2 | . | . | CASSLDRNYEQYF | TGTGCCAGCAGCTTAGACAGGAACTACGAGCAGTACTTC
TRBJ1-4 | TRBV5-1 | . | . | CASSLYSNEKLFF | TGCGCCAGCAGCTTGTACTCTAATGAAAAACTGTTTTTT
TRBJ1-4 | TRBV30 | . | . | CAWSRGSNKNEKLFF | TGTGCCTGGAGTCGGGGGAGTAATAAGAATGAAAAACTGTTTTTT
TRBJ2-2 | TRBV19 | TRBD2 | . | CASSMGLGPGELFF | TGTGCCAGTAGTATGGGACTAGGCCCCGGGGAGCTGTTTTTT
TRBJ2-2 | TRBV5-1 | TRBD2 | . | CASSLEPAGVGTGELFF | TGCGCCAGCAGCTTGGAGCCAGCGGGAGTCGGCACCGGGGAGCTGTTTTTT
TRBJ1-4 | TRBV28 | . | few | CASSFSFAEPWGDGEKLFF | TGTGCCAGCAGTTTTTCTTTCGCGGAACCATGGGGGGATGGTGAAAAACTGTTTTTT
TRBJ2-3 | TRBV7-3 | TRBD2 | . | CASSQKGLAGGVRDTQYF | TGTGCCAGCAGCCAAAAGGGACTAGCGGGAGGGGTCCGGGATACGCAGTATTTT
TRBJ2-2 | TRBV19 | TRBD2 | . | CASRGTSLNTGELFF | TGTGCCAGTAGAGGGACTAGCCTGAACACCGGGGAGCTGTTTTTT
TRBJ1-5 | TRBV9 | . | . | CASSERGNQPQHF | TGTGCCAGCAGCGAAAGGGGGAATCAGCCCCAGCATTTT